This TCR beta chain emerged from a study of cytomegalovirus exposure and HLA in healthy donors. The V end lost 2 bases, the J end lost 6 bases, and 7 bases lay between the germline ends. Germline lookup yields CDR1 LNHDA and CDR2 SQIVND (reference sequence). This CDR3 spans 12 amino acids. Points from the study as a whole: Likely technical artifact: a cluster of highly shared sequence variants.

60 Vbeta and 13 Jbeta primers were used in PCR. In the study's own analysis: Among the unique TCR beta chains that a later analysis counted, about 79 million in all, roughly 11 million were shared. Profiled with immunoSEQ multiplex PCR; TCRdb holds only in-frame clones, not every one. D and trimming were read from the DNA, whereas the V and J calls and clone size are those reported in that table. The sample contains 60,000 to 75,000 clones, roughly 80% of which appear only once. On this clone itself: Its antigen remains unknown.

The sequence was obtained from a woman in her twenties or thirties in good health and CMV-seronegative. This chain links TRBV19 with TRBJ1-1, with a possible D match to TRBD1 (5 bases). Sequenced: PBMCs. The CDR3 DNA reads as TGTGCCAGTAGTATATGGGGGGCTGAAGCTTTCTTT. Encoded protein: CASSIWGAEAFF.